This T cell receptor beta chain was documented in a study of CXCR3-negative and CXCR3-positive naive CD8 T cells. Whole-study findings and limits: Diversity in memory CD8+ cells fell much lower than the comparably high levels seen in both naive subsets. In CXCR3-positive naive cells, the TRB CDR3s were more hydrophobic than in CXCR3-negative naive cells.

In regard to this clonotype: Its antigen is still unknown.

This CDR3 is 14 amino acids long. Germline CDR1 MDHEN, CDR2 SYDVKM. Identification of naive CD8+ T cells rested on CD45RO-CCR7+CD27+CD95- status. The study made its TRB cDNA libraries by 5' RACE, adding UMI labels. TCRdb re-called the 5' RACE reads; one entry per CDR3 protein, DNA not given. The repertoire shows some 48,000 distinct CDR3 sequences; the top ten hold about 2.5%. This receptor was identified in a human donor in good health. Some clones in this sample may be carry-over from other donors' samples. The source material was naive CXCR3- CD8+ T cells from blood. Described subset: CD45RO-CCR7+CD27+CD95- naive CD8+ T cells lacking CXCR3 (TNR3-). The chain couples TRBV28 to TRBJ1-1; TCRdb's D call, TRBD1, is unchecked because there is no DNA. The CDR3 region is CASSSLRGNTEAFF.